The clone carrying this T cell receptor (beta chain) has just a few counts. The germline V gene encodes CDR1 LNHNV and CDR2 YYDKDF (reference sequence). There are 14 residues in the CDR3. V was pared by 5 bases and J by 6 bases, with 16 bases between. This specimen belongs to a study of blood T cells in healthy people across ages. Researchers isolated at least 6.5 million PBMCs per sample. Then a second PCR, running about 7 to 11 cycles, was carried out with a sample-barcoded 5' primer and a J-beta primer mix. TCRdb fed the 5' RACE reads into MiXCR, producing one record per CDR3 protein. The profile shows hundreds of thousands of distinct CDR3 sequences, around 46% of them singletons.

The clonotype was recovered from a man aged 25-45 years in good health. The chain combines TRBV15 with TRBJ1-2, with TRBD1 as a possible D gene (6 bases). Sequenced sample: blood. Here the CDR3 DNA reads TGTGCCACCAGCGGAAAATCTACAGGGAATGGCTACACCTTC. Translated: CATSGKSTGNGYTF.